The rows below give T cell receptor beta chains drawn from one sample of a study of T cells in localized non-small cell lung cancer. The assay was immunoSEQ multiplex PCR, and TCRdb's table has in-frame clones only and misses some. Of around 40,000 clones detected, roughly 83% appear once; the ten largest clones hold 7.8%. Sequenced material: PBMCs, taken before any cancer treatment. These receptors all come from a man aged 40-75 years with stage II lung adenocarcinoma. Each CDR3 is given with its conserved first and last residue. The order of the fields is CDR3 length, J gene, V gene, clone size, D gene, CDR3 DNA, CDR3 protein. A D gene is named only where the DNA matches it firmly. A row's size may be missing; if present it is once, few, many or a size class.

13 TRBJ1-1 TRBV6-5 - TRBD1 TGTGCCAGCCGACAGGGGGTAAACACTGAAGCTTTCTTT CASRQGVNTEAFF
12 TRBJ1-2 TRBV6-1 - - TGTGCCAGCAGTGACCCTAACTATGGCTACACCTTC CASSDPNYGYTF
14 TRBJ2-1 TRBV2 - - TGTGCCAGCGGCAGGGCCAGCTCCTACAATGAGCAGTTCTTC CASGRASSYNEQFF
17 TRBJ2-3 TRBV4-2 - - TGTGCCAGCAGCCCTAGATTAGGTAGCGCCAGCACAGATACGCAGTATTTT CASSPRLGSASTDTQYF
15 TRBJ2-7 TRBV7-9 few - TGTGCCAGCAGCTTGGATCCCGGGGTTCCCCGCGAGCAGTACTTC CASSLDPGVPREQYF
14 TRBJ1-6 TRBV6-1 - - TGTGCCAACAGTGAAGGTGGAGTAAATTCACCCCTCCACTTT CANSEGGVNSPLHF
12 TRBJ2-1 TRBV6-1 once - TGTGCCAGCAGTCTACAGGTTCCTGAGCAGTTCTTC CASSLQVPEQFF
16 TRBJ1-4 TRBV7-2 - - TGTGCCAGCAGCTTAGTATTGGGGGGTATTAACGAAAAACTGTTTTTT CASSLVLGGINEKLFF
17 TRBJ2-3 TRBV7-3 - TRBD2 TGTGCCAGCAGCCCGGGGGGGCTAGCGGGGCTGACAGATACGCAGTATTTT CASSPGGLAGLTDTQYF
18 TRBJ2-7 TRBV10-3 - TRBD2 TGTGCCATCAGTGAGTTTCTAGCGGGAGGGCCAAGGACCTACGAGCAGTACTTC CAISEFLAGGPRTYEQYF
12 TRBJ2-7 TRBV28 - - TGTGCCAGCAGTTTATGGGGGGGCGGGCAGTACTTC CASSLWGGGQYF
16 TRBJ2-3 TRBV28 - TRBD2 TGTGCCAGCAGCCGACTAGCGGGGCCTAGCACAGATACGCAGTATTTT CASSRLAGPSTDTQYF
11 TRBJ2-1 TRBV7-3 few - TGTGCCAGCAGCAACGGGGGTGAGCTGTTCTTC CASSNGGELFF